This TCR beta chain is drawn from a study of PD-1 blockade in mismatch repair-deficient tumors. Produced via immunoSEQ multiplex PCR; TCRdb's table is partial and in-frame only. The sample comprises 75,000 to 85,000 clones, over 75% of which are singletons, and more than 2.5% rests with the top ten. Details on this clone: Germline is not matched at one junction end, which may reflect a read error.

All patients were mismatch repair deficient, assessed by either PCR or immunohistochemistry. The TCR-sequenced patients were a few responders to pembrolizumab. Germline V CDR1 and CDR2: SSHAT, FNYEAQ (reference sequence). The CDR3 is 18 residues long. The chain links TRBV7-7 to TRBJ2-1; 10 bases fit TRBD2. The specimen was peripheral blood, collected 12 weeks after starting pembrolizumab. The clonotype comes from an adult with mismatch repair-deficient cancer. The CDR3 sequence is CASSLAPPQREGQNEQFF. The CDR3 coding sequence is TGTGCTAGCAGCTTAGCACCCCCCCAGCGGGAGGGCCAAAATGAGCAGTTCTTC.